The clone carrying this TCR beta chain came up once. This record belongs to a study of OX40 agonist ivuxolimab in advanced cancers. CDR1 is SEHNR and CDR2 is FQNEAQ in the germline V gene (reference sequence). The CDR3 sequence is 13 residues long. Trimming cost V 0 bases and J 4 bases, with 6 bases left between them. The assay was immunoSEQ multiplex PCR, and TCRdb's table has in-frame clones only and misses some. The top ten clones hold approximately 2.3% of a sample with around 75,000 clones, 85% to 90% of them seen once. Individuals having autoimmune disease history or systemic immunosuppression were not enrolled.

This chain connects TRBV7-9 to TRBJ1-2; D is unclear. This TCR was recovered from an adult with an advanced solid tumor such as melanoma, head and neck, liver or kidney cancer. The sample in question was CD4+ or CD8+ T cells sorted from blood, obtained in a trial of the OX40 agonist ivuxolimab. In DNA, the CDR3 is TGTGCCAGCAGCTTAGCGCCTGGCTATGGCTACACCTTC. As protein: CASSLAPGYGYTF. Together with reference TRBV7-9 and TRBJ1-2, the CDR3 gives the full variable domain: DTGVSQNPRHKITKRGQNVTFRCDPISEHNRLYWYRQTLGQGPEFLTYFQNEAQLEKSRLLSDRFSAERPKGSFSTLEIQRTEQGDSAMYLCASSLAPGYGYTFGSGTRLTVV.